This T cell receptor (beta chain) derives from a study of cytomegalovirus exposure and HLA in healthy donors. Points from the study as a whole: The study put 150 or so TCR beta chains on its list as cytomegalovirus-associated. In the roughly 120 validation repertoires, a later analysis found that first-cohort TCR clusters tended to co-occur.

TCRdb's copy holds only in-frame clones and misses some; the assay was immunoSEQ multiplex PCR. The data show 250,000 to 350,000 clones, around 90% seen once. As for this clone: Its antigen is undetermined.

With 4 bases clipped from V and 3 bases from J, the junction kept 14 bases outside the gene matches. Per germline, CDR1 SGHRS and CDR2 YFSETQ. This CDR3 contains 19 residues. The receptor was derived from a man between 25 and 39 years old in good health and CMV-seronegative. The gene calls are TRBV5-1 and TRBJ2-1; 12 bases align to TRBD2. The sequenced material came from PBMCs. CDR3 DNA sequence: TGCGCCAGCAGCAAAGGACATAGGACTAGCGGGGACATCTACAATGAGCAGTTCTTC. This translates into CASSKGHRTSGDIYNEQFF.